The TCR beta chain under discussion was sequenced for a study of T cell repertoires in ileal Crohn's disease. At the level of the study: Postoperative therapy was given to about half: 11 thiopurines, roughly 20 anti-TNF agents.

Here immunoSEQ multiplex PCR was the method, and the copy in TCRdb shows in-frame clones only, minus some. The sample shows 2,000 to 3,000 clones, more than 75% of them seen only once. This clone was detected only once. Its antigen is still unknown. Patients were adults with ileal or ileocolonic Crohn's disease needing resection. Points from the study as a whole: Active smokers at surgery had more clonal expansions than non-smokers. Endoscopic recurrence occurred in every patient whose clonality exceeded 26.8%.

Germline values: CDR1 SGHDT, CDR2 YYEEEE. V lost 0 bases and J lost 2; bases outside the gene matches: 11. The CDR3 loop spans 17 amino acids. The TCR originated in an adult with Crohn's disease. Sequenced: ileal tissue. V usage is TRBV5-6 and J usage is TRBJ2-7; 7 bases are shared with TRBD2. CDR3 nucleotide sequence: TGTGCCAGCAGCTTGGCCCGGCTAGCGGAGCTAACCTACGAGCAGTACTTC. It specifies CASSLARLAELTYEQYF.